The clone carrying this T cell receptor beta chain was observed once. This entry belongs to a study of blood T cell repertoires in COVID-19. Categorization into cohorts depended on clinical history that participants reported. As handled by the study authors: Reference gene primer amplification yielded estimated nucleated cell counts. Method: immunoSEQ multiplex PCR; TCRdb's copy keeps in-frame clones and lacks some. That table furnishes V, J and clone size, whereas the DNA furnished D and trimming. The table records approximately 300,000 clones, 89% of them present only once. There are 13 residues in the CDR3. Germline V lookup: CDR1 SGHRS, CDR2 YFSETQ. V shed 0 bases and J shed 6 bases, with 9 bases lying between them.

The chain combines TRBV5-1 with TRBJ1-1; possibly TRBD1 for D (5 bases). The origin of this receptor is a man aged 60 to 75 who had recovered from COVID-19. The sequenced sample consisted of PBMCs or T cells enriched from blood (not recorded which). CDR3 DNA sequence: TGCGCCAGCAGCTTGGCGGGGGTCTCTGAAGCTTTCTTT. It specifies CASSLAGVSEAFF.